A single sample gave rise to the 23 T cell receptor beta chains below, sequenced in a study of low-dose radiotherapy and immunotherapy resistance in tumors. Over roughly 19 PCR cycles, TCRs were amplified from a constant-region primer and V-primer adapter. TCRdb redid the calling of the reads with MiXCR, one entry per CDR3 protein. Of about 50,000 distinct CDR3 sequences in the sample, roughly 12% are singletons; the top ten hold approximately 6.2%. Stated time point: before trial treatment. Sequencing was performed on PBMCs, taken before treatment. All receptors derive from a female donor with ovarian cancer.

This clonotype was counted many times. This chain joins TRBV19 and TRBJ2-4; weak D call: TRBD2 (6 bases). The CDR3 spans 14 residues. Trimming cost V 3 bases and J 0 bases, with 6 bases left between them. Germline loops: CDR1 LNHDA, CDR2 SQIVND (reference sequence). The CDR3, as DNA: TGTGCCAGTAGTATCGGGAGAGCCAAAAACATTCAGTACTTC. It codes for CASSIGRAKNIQYF.

There are many counts of this clonotype. This chain links TRBV6-5 with TRBJ2-1; TRBD2 matches at 13 bases. Germline loops: CDR1 MNHEY, CDR2 SVGAGI. J lost 8 bases, V lost 6 bases, and 10 bases had no gene match. This CDR3 has 16 amino acids. The DNA of the CDR3 is TGTGCCAGCAGCGTAACTAGCGGGAGGGCCGGCTATGAGCAGTTCTTC. Translated: CASSVTSGRAGYEQFF.

This clonotype was seen ten or more times. The rearrangement joins TRBV10-2 to TRBJ1-5, with TRBD1 matching over 8 bases. Germline CDR1 and CDR2: WSHSY and SAAADI. J lost 7 bases, V lost 6 bases, and 14 bases had no gene match. This CDR3 has 16 residues. The CDR3 DNA sequence: TGCGCCAGCAGACACGGACAGGGAGATCGAGGCCAGCCCCAGCATTTT. Protein: CASRHGQGDRGQPQHF.

This clonotype was observed many times. One end of the junction is discordant with germline, which a read error may explain. The rearrangement uses TRBV30 and TRBJ2-7; possible D gene TRBD1, 8 bases. The CDR3 length is 13 residues. The germline gives CDR1 GTSNPN, CDR2 SVGIG (reference sequence). This CDR3 is CAGRGTGKDEQYF. The DNA of the CDR3 is TGTGCCGGGAGGGGGACAGGAAAGGACGAGCAGTACTTC. The full variable domain, its missing parts supplied by reference TRBV30 and TRBJ2-7, is SQTIHQWPATLVQPVGSPLSLECTVEGTSNPNLYWYRQAAGRGLQLLFYSVGIGQISSEVPQNLSASRPQDRQFILSSKKLLLSDSGFYLCAGRGTGKDEQYFGPGTRLTVT.

This clonotype was counted many times. The chain employs TRBV11-2 and TRBJ2-3; TRBD2 matches at 9 bases. The germline gives CDR1 SGHAT, CDR2 FQNNGV. The J segment lost 2 bases and the V segment lost 2 bases, leaving 11 bases of the junction unmatched. The CDR3 spans 18 residues. This CDR3 reads CASSLLPTAGGPTDTQYF. CDR3 in DNA: TGTGCCAGCAGCTTATTGCCCACCGCGGGGGGGCCCACAGATACGCAGTATTTT.

This clonotype was counted at least ten times. The chain uses TRBV11-3 and TRBJ2-2, with unresolved D. The CDR3 is 14 residues long. V lost 5 bases and J lost 0, with 7 bases in between. Germline values: CDR1 SGHNT, CDR2 YENEEA. CDR3 nucleotide sequence: TGTGCCAGCAGCCACACAGCGAACACCGGGGAGCTGTTTTTT. Translated: CASSHTANTGELFF.

This clonotype was counted many times. V usage is TRBV3-1 and J usage is TRBJ2-3, with D hard to call. V was shortened by 4 bases and J by 2 bases, with 4 bases between the two germline ends. There are 12 residues in the CDR3. Germline values: CDR1 LGHDT, CDR2 YNNKEL (reference sequence). In nucleotides, the CDR3 is TGTGCCAGCAGCCGCCACACAGATACGCAGTATTTT. Residues: CASSRHTDTQYF.

Only a few counts were recorded for this clonotype. CDR3 protein: CASSLPAETQYF. CDR3 coding DNA: TGCGCCAGCAGCTTGCCGGCAGAGACCCAGTACTTC. The chain links TRBV5-1 to TRBJ2-5; D remains unclear. V lost 1 base and J 4 bases, leaving 5 bases between the germline ends. The CDR3 is 12 residues long. Germline lookup yields CDR1 SGHRS and CDR2 YFSETQ.

CDR3 bases: TGTGCCAGCAGTGGAAGTTACTCTGGGGCCAACGTCCTGACTTTC. Its protein product is CASSGSYSGANVLTF. The V call is TRBV6-8, the J call TRBJ2-6, with D unresolved. V was trimmed by 5 bases and J by 0 bases, leaving 8 bases between them. This CDR3 has 15 amino acids. CDR1 is MNHGY, CDR2 SAAAGT, per germline.

This clonotype was seen at least ten times. This rearrangement joins TRBV2 to TRBJ1-5, with a weak D call TRBD1 (5 bases). The V gene lost 4 bases and the J gene lost 0 bases, with 13 bases spanning the gap. Germline lookup yields CDR1 SNHLY and CDR2 FYNNEI. The CDR3 is 16 residues long. The CDR3 DNA reads TGTGCCAGCAGTGGTTACGGGACTTATAGCAATCAGCCCCAGCATTTT. Translation: CASSGYGTYSNQPQHF.

The sample holds many counts of this clonotype. The chain joins TRBV27 to TRBJ1-2; unclear D gene. Trimming removed 6 bases at V and 7 bases at J, with 15 bases between. The CDR3 length is 13 residues. Germline V gene sequence: CDR1 MNHEY, CDR2 SMNVEV (reference sequence). The CDR3: CASSPASMGGYTF. The CDR3 DNA sequence: TGTGCCAGCAGCCCCGCCAGCATGGGTGGCTACACCTTC.

This clonotype came up many times. The chain carries TRBV20-1 and TRBJ1-1; D perhaps matches TRBD1 (6 bases). Germline values: CDR1 DFQATT, CDR2 SNEGSKA (reference sequence). This CDR3 spans 13 amino acids. V lost 6 bases, J lost 1 base, and 12 bases lay in between. The CDR3 protein is CSAGQLSNTEAFF. The CDR3 nucleotides read TGCAGTGCCGGACAGTTATCGAACACTGAAGCTTTCTTT.

This clonotype was found many times. V is TRBV12-3 or TRBV12-4 and J is TRBJ1-2; TRBD1 is a possible D gene (5 bases). CDR3 size: 14 residues. Trimming took 2 bases from V and 5 from J, leaving 12 bases between them. CDR3 amino acids: CASSLWGEPYGYTF. In DNA, the CDR3 is TGTGCCAGCAGTTTATGGGGCGAGCCGTATGGCTACACCTTC.

Ten or more counts support this clonotype. The V gene is TRBV2, the J gene TRBJ2-1, with 13 nucleotides matching TRBD2. Per the germline V gene, CDR1 is SNHLY and CDR2 is FYNNEI. Trimming at V came to 6 bases and at J to 7 bases, leaving 6 bases not matched to a gene. The CDR3 length is 15 residues. CDR3 coding DNA: TGTGCCAGCAGGGGTACGACTAGCGGGAGGAATGAGCAGTTCTTC. This codes for CASRGTTSGRNEQFF.

This clonotype is deemed medium-sized. This rearrangement joins TRBV6-5 to TRBJ2-7; TRBD1 agrees at 9 bases. The CDR3 has 15 amino acids. The V gene end was trimmed by 3 bases and the J gene end by 4 bases; junction bases not matched to a gene: 7. Germline loops: CDR1 MNHEY, CDR2 SVGAGI. CDR3 coding DNA: TGTGCCAGCAGTTATGCTGGGACAGGGAGGTACGAGCAGTACTTC. It translates to CASSYAGTGRYEQYF.

This clonotype showed up many times. The chain links TRBV29-1 to TRBJ2-7; TRBD1 aligns across 9 bases. J was trimmed by 9 bases and V by 4 bases; bases with no gene match: 13. The V gene's germline CDR1 is SQVTM and CDR2 ANQGSEA. The CDR3 length is 14 residues. DNA for the CDR3: TGCAGCGTTGGGATCGGGACAGGGTATGACTGGCAGTACTTC. Translating gives CSVGIGTGYDWQYF.

This clonotype was observed many times. The V gene is TRBV5-1, the J gene TRBJ1-1, with D hard to call. The CDR3 sequence is 13 residues long. Germline values: CDR1 SGHRS, CDR2 YFSETQ. Trimming took 6 bases from V and 4 from J, leaving 13 bases between them. The CDR3 sequence: CASTGLLPTEAFF. CDR3 DNA: TGCGCCAGCACAGGTCTTCTACCCACTGAAGCTTTCTTT.

J is TRBJ1-3 and V is TRBV5-1; D perhaps matches TRBD1 (5 bases). Germline assignment: CDR1 SGHRS and CDR2 YFSETQ. The V and J ends lost 3 bases and 0 bases respectively, with 7 bases between them. CDR3 size: 14 residues. The CDR3 loop reads CASSYDSSGNTIYF. CDR3 DNA: TGCGCCAGCAGCTACGACAGCTCTGGAAACACCATATATTTT.

This clonotype was recorded at least ten times. The rearrangement uses TRBV10-3 and TRBJ1-5; D is undetermined. V gave up 8 bases and J gave up 3 bases, with 14 bases separating them. This CDR3 has 14 residues. CDR1 and CDR2 (germline): ENHRY, SYGVKD. The CDR3 nucleotides are TGTGCCATCTCCCTGGGGAGTACCAATCAGCCCCAGCATTTT. This translates into CAISLGSTNQPQHF.

This clonotype was counted ten times or more. The chain joins TRBV5-4 to TRBJ2-1, with 16 nucleotides matching TRBD2. CDR1 SGHNT and CDR2 YYREEE come from the germline V gene (reference sequence). The V segment lost 4 bases and the J segment 0 bases; nucleotides outside the gene matches: 7. The CDR3 runs to 19 residues. CDR3 protein: CASSTGLAGGWSSYNEQFF. CDR3 bases: TGTGCCAGCAGCACGGGACTAGCGGGAGGGTGGAGCTCCTACAATGAGCAGTTCTTC.

In its sample, this clonotype was seen many times. The J gene is TRBJ1-1, the V gene TRBV28; possible D gene TRBD1, 5 bases. Germline assignment: CDR1 MDHEN and CDR2 SYDVKM. The ends were cut back, 10 bases at V and 4 bases at J, with 16 bases in the middle. The CDR3 loop spans 13 amino acids. The CDR3 here is CATNRGGSTEAFF. DNA for the CDR3: TGTGCCACCAACCGCGGGGGGTCCACTGAAGCTTTCTTT.

As to this clonotype: A much bigger clone sits one base away, suggesting this may be a read error. This chain uses TRBV6-6 with TRBJ2-7; TRBD2 is a possible D gene (5 bases). The CDR3 contains 13 residues. Germline V gene sequence: CDR1 MNHNY, CDR2 SVGAGI (reference sequence). CDR3 nucleotides: TGTGCCAACAGTAACCAGCGGACCTACGAGCAGTACTTC. This translates into CANSNQRTYEQYF.

There are many counts of this clonotype. The chain is built from TRBV20-1 and TRBJ2-7; the match to TRBD1 covers 7 bases. The CDR3 is made up of 14 amino acids. Germline values: CDR1 DFQATT, CDR2 SNEGSKA (reference sequence). V dropped 6 bases and J dropped 0; count of bases not matched to a gene: 8. The CDR3 loop reads CSAQGQESSYEQYF. For the CDR3, the DNA is TGCAGTGCACAAGGACAGGAGAGCTCCTACGAGCAGTACTTC.